The T cell receptor (beta chain) under discussion was sequenced for a study of prognosis after radiotherapy for stage I lung cancer. The genomic DNA TCR beta CDR3 region underwent two rounds of multiplex PCR. Primers were specific to each TRBV and TRBJ gene in first-round PCR. TCRdb reanalysed the multiplex PCR reads using MiXCR and keeps one entry per CDR3 protein. Among roughly 23,000 distinct CDR3 sequences listed, roughly 39% were seen once. This clonotype was recorded many times. CDR3 length: 18 residues. CDR1 and CDR2 (germline): KGHSH, LQKENI. V lost 3 bases and J lost 5; bases outside the gene matches: 15.

This chain joins TRBV18 and TRBJ2-3; 9 nucleotides align to TRBD2. The sequencing here drew on PBMCs, taken before or after stereotactic body radiation therapy (not recorded which). The origin of this receptor is a donor aged 50 or older with non-small cell lung cancer. This chain's CDR3 is CASSPVGDSGSYGDTQYF. The CDR3 DNA follows: TGTGCCAGCTCACCCGTAGGGGATAGCGGGAGTTATGGAGATACGCAGTATTTT.